The clone carrying this TCR beta chain has just one count. Its antigen is as yet unknown. This sample stems from a study of blood T cells in healthy people across ages. Regarding the study as a whole: Bulk PBMC profiling left naive and antigen-experienced comparisons inconclusive.

Primers used in a second PCR of roughly 6 to 12 cycles were a sample-barcoded 5' primer and a J-beta primer mix. TCRdb reanalysed the 5' RACE reads using MiXCR and keeps one entry per CDR3 protein. The sample has hundreds of thousands of distinct CDR3 sequences; approximately 48% are singletons. CDR1 is ENHRY, CDR2 SYGVKD, per germline. The CDR3 runs to 14 residues. Trimming cost V 6 bases and J 3 bases; bases outside gene matches: 7. Sequenced sample: blood. This TCR was sampled from a man aged 55 to 70 in good health. This chain uses TRBV10-3 with TRBJ1-2; 7 positions match TRBD1. The CDR3 sequence: CAIRSTGVDYGYTF. CDR3 nucleotide sequence: TGTGCCATCAGAAGTACAGGGGTAGACTATGGCTACACCTTC.